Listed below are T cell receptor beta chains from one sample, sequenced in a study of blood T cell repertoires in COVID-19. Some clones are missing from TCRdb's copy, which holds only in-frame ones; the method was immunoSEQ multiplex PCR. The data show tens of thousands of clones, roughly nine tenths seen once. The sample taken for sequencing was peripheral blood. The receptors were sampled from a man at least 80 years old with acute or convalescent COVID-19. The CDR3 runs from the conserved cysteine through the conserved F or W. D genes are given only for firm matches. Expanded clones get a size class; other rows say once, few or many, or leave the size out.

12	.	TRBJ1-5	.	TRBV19	TGTGCCACAGGACAGAGCAATCAGCCCCAGCATTTT	CATGQSNQPQHF
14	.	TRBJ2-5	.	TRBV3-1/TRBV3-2	TGTGCCAGCAGTCCACCGGCAGGGGAAGAGACCCAGTACTTC	CASSPPAGEETQYF
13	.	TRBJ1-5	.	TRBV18	TGTGCCAGCTCAAATCAACAGGATCAGCCCCAGCATTTT	CASSNQQDQPQHF
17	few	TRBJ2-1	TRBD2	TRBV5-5	TGTGCCAGCAGCCCCCGGGGGACTAGCGTCCTTAGGAATGAGCAGTTCTTC	CASSPRGTSVLRNEQFF
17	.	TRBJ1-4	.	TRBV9	TGTGCCAGCAGCCCACTCGACAGGTTTGCAACTAATGAAAAACTGTTTTTT	CASSPLDRFATNEKLFF
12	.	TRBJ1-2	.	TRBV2	TGTGCCAGCAGTGAAACAGGGCAAGGCTACACCTTC	CASSETGQGYTF
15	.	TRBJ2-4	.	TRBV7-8	TGTGCCAGCAGCTCCCCCGGGGGTGCCAAAAACATTCAGTACTTC	CASSSPGGAKNIQYF
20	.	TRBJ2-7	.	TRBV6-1	TGTGCCAGCAGTGAAGCAGGGCAGTGGAGGGGCAGCGGCATTAACTACGAGCAGTACTTC	CASSEAGQWRGSGINYEQYF
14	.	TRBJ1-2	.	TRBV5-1	TGCGCCAGCAGCTTGGCCTTGGGAGACTATGGCTACACCTTC	CASSLALGDYGYTF
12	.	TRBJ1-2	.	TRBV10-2	TGCGCCAGCAGGAAGGAGGACTATGGCTACACCTTC	CASRKEDYGYTF
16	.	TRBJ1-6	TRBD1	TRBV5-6	TGTGCCAGCAGCTTTACACCGACAGGGAAGAATTCACCCCTCCACTTT	CASSFTPTGKNSPLHF
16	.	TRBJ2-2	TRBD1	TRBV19	TGTGCCAGTAATTACCGGGACAGGGGGTACACCGGGGAGCTGTTTTTT	CASNYRDRGYTGELFF